This T cell receptor beta chain was profiled in a study of T cell responses to AZD1222 COVID-19 vaccine. The study's findings and limits: Reportedly, close to half of spike-specific TCRs are directed against unmutated variant regions. Donors were chiefly white British, with a greater number of females, and clonal diversity was perhaps underestimated.

The repertoire was sequenced with immunoSEQ multiplex PCR; TCRdb's copy has only in-frame clones and lacks some. This repertoire shows roughly 190,000 clones, approximately 93% found once; its top ten account for about 3.9%. Per germline, CDR1 MNHEY and CDR2 SVGAGI. This CDR3 contains 14 residues. Trimming stripped 0 bases from V and 3 bases from J, with 8 bases between. Regarding this clone: Its antigen is undetermined.

The specimen was peripheral blood, collected on day 0 of AZD1222 vaccination. This clonotype originated in an adult in good health. The V gene is TRBV6-5, the J gene TRBJ1-2; tentatively, D is TRBD1 (5 bases). As DNA, the CDR3 is TGTGCCAGCAGTTACTCGATGGGGGACTATGGCTACACCTTC. This gives the protein CASSYSMGDYGYTF.